This TCR beta chain comes out of a study of spatial heterogeneity in lung cancer. Looking at the study overall: Detected sequences consistently included more beta-chain ones than alpha-chain ones.

The CDR3 is 16 residues long. Trimming stripped 5 bases from V and 4 bases from J, with 19 bases between. From germline, CDR1 is SGHAT and CDR2 FQNNGV. Time point noted: sample taken at primary tumor resection. The authors sequenced whole RNA from tumor, nontumor lung or frozen PBMC without sorting. Relative to its sample, this clonotype is medium-sized. TCRdb recomputed calls from the 5' RACE reads with MiXCR, one row per CDR3 protein. The data contain over 3,500 distinct CDR3 sequences, just under 9% of them singletons. The receptor was derived from a female donor with early-stage non-small cell lung cancer. Sequenced material: normal lung tissue next to the tumor, taken at surgery. V gene TRBV11-2 combines with J gene TRBJ2-3; TRBD2 is a possible D gene (5 bases). CDR3 amino acids: CASSVNTGFIADTQYF. For the CDR3, the DNA is TGTGCCAGCAGCGTTAATACGGGGTTCATCGCAGATACGCAGTATTTT.